Sequencing of this T cell receptor beta chain was carried out in a study of shared clonotypes between healthy human individuals. Comments on this clone: Its matching antigen is unknown.

Findings and limits, study-wide: Among non-shared clonotypes, generation probabilities were lower than among those shared by all four donors.

Sorted subsets were amplified in replicate PCRs using 200 ng DNA, about 30,000 T cell genomes. Repertoires were generated with immunoSEQ multiplex PCR, while TCRdb's copy carries only in-frame clones and drops some. The sample records 1,400,000 or so clones, around 98.5% being singletons. Those who donated were healthy HIV-negative adults, with no recent acute infections or vaccinations reported. The TCR was taken from a man younger than 40 in good health. Material for sequencing was naive CD4+ T cells sorted from blood. Noted subset: CD45RA+ positively selected.

The CDR3 is CASSPGGDYNEQFF. The CDR3 DNA is TGTGCCAGCAGCCCCGGAGGTGATTACAATGAGCAGTTCTTC. The chain couples TRBV25-1 to TRBJ2-1; maybe TRBD2 (5 bases). This CDR3 spans 14 amino acids. Germline loops: CDR1 MGHDK, CDR2 SYGVNS. V dropped 6 bases and J dropped 4 bases, with 13 bases sitting between them.